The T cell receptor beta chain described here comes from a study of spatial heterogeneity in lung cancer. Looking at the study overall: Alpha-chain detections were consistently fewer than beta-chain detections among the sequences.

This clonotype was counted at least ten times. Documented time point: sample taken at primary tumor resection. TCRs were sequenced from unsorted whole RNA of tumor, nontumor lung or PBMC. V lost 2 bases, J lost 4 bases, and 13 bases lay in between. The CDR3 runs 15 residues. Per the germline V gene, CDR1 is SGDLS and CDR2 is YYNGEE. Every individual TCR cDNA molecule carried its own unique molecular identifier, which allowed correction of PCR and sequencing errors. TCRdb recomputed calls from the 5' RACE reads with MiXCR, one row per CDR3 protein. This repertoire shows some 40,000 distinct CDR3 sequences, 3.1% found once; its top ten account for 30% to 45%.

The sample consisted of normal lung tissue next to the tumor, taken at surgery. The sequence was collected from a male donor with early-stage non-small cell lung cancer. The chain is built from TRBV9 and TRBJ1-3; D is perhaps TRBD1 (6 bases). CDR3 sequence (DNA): TGTGCCAGCAGCGTTGGGGGGCAATCCGGAAACACCATATATTTT. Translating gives CASSVGGQSGNTIYF.